The clone carrying this TCR beta chain was detected many times. Antigen specificity is unknown. Likely a read error: the CDR3 ends without its conserved phenylalanine or tryptophan. This sample was included in a study of neurological immune-mediated disorders. The wider study: Multiple sclerosis patients numbered around 34, with approximately 30 relapsing-remitting and 3 secondary progressive. Study results and caveats: The phylogenetic placement of 18 of 34 multiple sclerosis patients' repertoires in one related-CDR3 cluster constitutes a possible signature.

This CDR3 region has 15 residues. V lost 6 bases to trimming and J lost 6 bases, with 20 bases between them. 5'RACE with 10-nucleotide random UMIs produced the cDNA. TCRdb redid the calling of the 5' RACE reads with MiXCR, one entry per CDR3 protein. The repertoire includes under 25,000 distinct CDR3 sequences, roughly 2.5% of them detected once, and 4.5% to 5.5% sits in the top ten. Sequencing was performed on PBMCs. The sequence was collected from a woman between 18 and 29 years old with multiple sclerosis. The rearrangement uses TRBV12-3 or TRBV12-4 and TRBJ1-2; D gene uncertain. The CDR3 spells CASRVREARSNGYTC. CDR3 bases: TGTGCCAGCAGGGTCCGCGAAGCTCGGAGTAATGGCTACACCTGC.